Listed here are 21 T cell receptor beta chains from one sample, sequenced in a study of T cells in Graves' hyperthyroidism and ophthalmopathy. TCR beta CDR3 regions were amplified from RNA. HTBI primers drove first-round RT-PCR of the TCR CDR3. TCRdb redid the calling of the multiplex PCR reads with MiXCR, one entry per CDR3 protein. The sample comprises roughly 380,000 distinct CDR3 sequences, 15% to 20% of which are singletons, and around a sixth rests with the top ten. Sequenced: blood. These receptors were taken from a woman between 35 and 50 years old with Graves' ophthalmopathy.

The chain recombines TRBV5-1 with TRBJ2-5; D is possibly TRBD1 or TRBD2 (5 bases each). Trimming took 4 bases from V and 3 from J, leaving 16 bases between them. The germline gives CDR1 SGHRS, CDR2 YFSETQ. CDR3 size: 15 residues. CDR3 region: CASSPGPARKETQYF. In DNA form, the CDR3 reads TGCGCCAGCAGCCCGGGGCCAGCGAGGAAAGAGACCCAGTACTTC.

This clonotype was observed at least ten times. The chain uses TRBV30 and TRBJ1-5; D not certain. The CDR3 consists of 13 residues. Trimming took off 0 bases at V and 3 bases at J, with 6 bases between the two ends. Germline CDR1 and CDR2: GTSNPN and SVGIG (reference sequence). This CDR3 reads CAWSVQNNQPQHF. CDR3 DNA: TGTGCCTGGAGTGTACAGAACAATCAGCCCCAGCATTTT.

Ten or more counts support this clonotype. The V gene is TRBV6-1, the J gene TRBJ2-2, with a tentative D call TRBD1 (6 bases). This CDR3 spans 16 amino acids. Trimming removed 8 bases at V and 4 bases at J, with 20 bases between. CDR1 is MNHNS and CDR2 is SASEGT in the germline V gene. The CDR3 reads CASFVGHTTTTGELFF. CDR3 bases: TGTGCCAGCTTTGTGGGACACACTACGACCACCGGGGAGCTGTTTTTT.

Ten or more counts support this clonotype. The CDR3 bases are TGTGCCACCCGAAAGGGGGTACCGGGTGGAGCTTTCTTT. Translation: CATRKGVPGGAFF. The chain links TRBV6-4 to TRBJ1-1, with TRBD1 as a possible D gene (6 bases). CDR1 and CDR2 from the germline V gene are MRHNA and SNTAGT. The CDR3 is made up of 13 amino acids. Between the trimmed V and J ends, which lost 10 bases and 10 bases, there was a span of 22 bases.

There are many counts of this clonotype. The CDR3 DNA follows: TGTGCCAGCAGTCCCCTGACAGGGGGCTACGAGCAGTACTTC. Translated, it gives CASSPLTGGYEQYF. The chain employs TRBV6-1 and TRBJ2-7, with 9 bases matching TRBD1. The ends lost 5 bases at V and 3 bases at J; junction bases unmatched: 5. Germline V gene lookup returns CDR1 MNHNS and CDR2 SASEGT. The CDR3 has 14 residues.

This clonotype was seen more than once but under ten times. The chain uses TRBV6-2 or TRBV6-3 and TRBJ2-5; a weak D match, TRBD1 (6 bases). Trimming removed 2 bases from V and 0 bases from J, with 10 bases in between. Germline CDR1 MNHEY, CDR2 SVGEGT. The CDR3 is 15 residues long. CDR3 DNA sequence: TGTGCCAGCAGTTACCCCCACAGGGACCAAGAGACCCAGTACTTC. The encoded protein is CASSYPHRDQETQYF.

This clonotype came up many times. The J gene is TRBJ2-2, the V gene TRBV19; 8 bases match TRBD1. V gave up 11 bases and J gave up 6 bases; unmatched junction bases: 11. CDR3 length: 14 residues. CDR1 is LNHDA, CDR2 SQIVND, per germline (reference sequence). The CDR3 here is CASKWTGPAGELFF. CDR3 in DNA: TGTGCCTCAAAATGGACAGGGCCGGCCGGGGAGCTGTTTTTT.

This clonotype was seen many times. J is TRBJ2-2 and V is TRBV9; 11 bases fit TRBD2. The CDR3 loop spans 17 amino acids. Germline V gene sequence: CDR1 SGDLS, CDR2 YYNGEE. With 3 bases clipped from V and 5 bases from J, the junction kept 9 bases outside the gene matches. CDR3 coding DNA: TGTGCCAGCAGCGCAACTAGCGGGAGTATCGGAACCGGGGAGCTGTTTTTT. It encodes CASSATSGSIGTGELFF.

CDR3 bases: TGTGCCAGCAGTCCTGGACAGAGCGACTATGGCTACACCTTC. Translating it yields CASSPGQSDYGYTF. The chain joins TRBV6-7 to TRBJ1-2; perhaps TRBD1 as D (6 bases). TRBV6-7 is flagged as an ORF with uncertain function. V dropped 5 bases and J dropped 3 bases, with 13 bases sitting between them. CDR3 length: 14 residues.

This clonotype was recorded at least ten times. The chain is built from TRBV12-3 or TRBV12-4 and TRBJ2-5; 7 bases agree with TRBD2. The V gene end was trimmed by 5 bases and the J gene end by 5 bases; junction bases not matched to a gene: 20. The CDR3 loop spans 18 amino acids. The DNA for the CDR3 is TGTGCCAGCAGTCCGACGCGGCTAGCGGACCTAGTGGGGGAGACCCAGTACTTC. It codes for CASSPTRLADLVGETQYF.

This clonotype was found many times. J is TRBJ1-2 and V is TRBV2; 10 bases map to TRBD1. V shed 10 bases and J 3 bases; nucleotides not matched to a gene: 2. The CDR3 spans 12 residues. Germline V gene lookup returns CDR1 SNHLY and CDR2 FYNNEI. CDR3 protein: CATGTGDYGYTF. In DNA, the CDR3 is TGTGCCACCGGGACAGGGGACTATGGCTACACCTTC.

V gene TRBV12-3 or TRBV12-4 combines with J gene TRBJ1-2; perhaps TRBD1 as D (5 bases). The CDR3 is 15 residues long. The ends were cut back, 8 bases at V and 4 bases at J, with 20 bases in the middle. The CDR3 spells CASSGVGESSYGYTF. CDR3 nucleotide sequence: TGTGCCAGCTCGGGGGTGGGGGAGAGTAGCTATGGCTACACCTTC.

This clonotype was picked up many times. The V call is TRBV6-1, the J call TRBJ1-5; maybe TRBD1 (5 bases). Trimming removed 7 bases from V and 2 bases from J, with 9 bases in between. Germline values: CDR1 MNHNS, CDR2 SASEGT. The CDR3 consists of 13 residues. The CDR3 protein is CASKTARNQPQHF. The DNA of the CDR3 is TGTGCCAGCAAGACAGCGCGCAATCAGCCCCAGCATTTT.

The V and J genes are TRBV7-2 and TRBJ2-2; a possible D gene is TRBD1 (6 bases). V lost 5 bases, J lost 7 bases, and 11 bases lay in between. Germline V CDR1 and CDR2: SGHTA, FQGNSA. The CDR3 runs 13 residues. The CDR3 nucleotides read TGTGCCAGCAGCCACCAGGGGAACGGGGAGCTGTTTTTT. It yields the protein CASSHQGNGELFF.

With respect to this clonotype: This may arise from a read error, as a much more abundant clone is one base away. This chain uses TRBV20-1 with TRBJ2-3, with 10 bases aligning to TRBD2. The CDR3 runs to 13 residues. Germline lookup yields CDR1 DFQATT and CDR2 SNEGSKA (reference sequence). The CDR3 bases are TGCAGCCCCGGACTAGCGGTAGTAGATACGCAGTATTTT. Protein: CSPGLAVVDTQYF.

This clonotype was seen ten or more times. The chain has TRBV6-5 and TRBJ2-7; D ambiguous. V lost 2 bases, J lost 1 base, and 15 bases lay in between. The CDR3 contains 16 residues. Germline CDR1 and CDR2: MNHEY and SVGAGI. CDR3 bases: TGTGCCAGCAGTTACGGTGGCTCGGAAGCTTCCTACGAGCAGTACTTC. This sequence encodes CASSYGGSEASYEQYF.

This clonotype was observed at least ten times. This rearrangement joins TRBV24-1 to TRBJ2-2; 8 bases match TRBD1. Germline V gene sequence: CDR1 KGHDR, CDR2 SFDVKD. This CDR3 is 15 amino acids long. V lost 4 bases, J lost 9 bases, and 9 bases stayed unmatched. CDR3 in DNA: TGTGCCACCAGTGAGTGGACAGGGAACGTGTGGGAGCTGTTTTTT. Residues: CATSEWTGNVWELFF.

The chain has TRBV3-1 and TRBJ2-5, with TRBD2 matching over 15 bases. The CDR3 length is 21 residues. V shed 4 bases, J shed 6 bases, and the junction held 21 bases outside the gene matches. Germline assignment: CDR1 LGHDT and CDR2 YNNKEL (reference sequence). CDR3 region: CASSPKSPGLAGGPLRQTQYF. The CDR3 coding sequence is TGTGCCAGCAGCCCTAAATCTCCTGGACTAGCGGGAGGGCCACTTAGACAGACCCAGTACTTC.

This clonotype was observed a handful of times. The chain joins TRBV7-2 to TRBJ1-2; the D is unclear. Germline assignment: CDR1 SGHTA and CDR2 FQGNSA. V was shortened by 4 bases and J by 7 bases, with 16 bases between the two germline ends. The CDR3 has 14 amino acids. CDR3 nucleotides: TGTGCCAGCAGCTGGCGGGGAGCGGGTGGTGGCTACACCTTC. It yields the protein CASSWRGAGGGYTF.

This clonotype occurred many times. The junction shows a germline mismatch at one end, possibly a read error. The chain carries TRBV28 and TRBJ2-7, with 7 bases identical to TRBD2. The germline V gene encodes CDR1 MDHEN and CDR2 SYDVKM. The CDR3 consists of 15 residues. For the CDR3, the DNA is TGTGCCAGCAGAGAACTTAGGACTAGGTCCTACGAGCAATACTTC. This encodes CASRELRTRSYEQYF.

This clonotype showed up many times. The chain recombines TRBV15 with TRBJ1-5; TRBD1 agrees at 7 bases. The trim removed 0 bases at V and 7 bases at J, leaving 6 bases unmatched. Germline CDR1 LNHNV, CDR2 YYDKDF (reference sequence). The CDR3 is made up of 15 amino acids. The DNA of the CDR3 is TGTGCCACCAGCAGAGAGCGACAGGGAAACCAGCCCCAGCATTTT. It yields the protein CATSRERQGNQPQHF.